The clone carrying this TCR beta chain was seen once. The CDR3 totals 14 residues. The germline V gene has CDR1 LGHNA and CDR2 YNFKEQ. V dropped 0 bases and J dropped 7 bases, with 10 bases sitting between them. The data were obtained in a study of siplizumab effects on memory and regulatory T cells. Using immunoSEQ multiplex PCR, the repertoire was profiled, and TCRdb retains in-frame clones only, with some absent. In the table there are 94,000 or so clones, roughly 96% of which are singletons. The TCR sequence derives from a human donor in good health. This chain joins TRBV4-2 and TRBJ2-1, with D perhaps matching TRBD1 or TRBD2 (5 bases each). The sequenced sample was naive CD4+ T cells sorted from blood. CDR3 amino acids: CASSQDWDQNEQFF. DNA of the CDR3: TGTGCCAGCAGCCAAGATTGGGACCAAAATGAGCAGTTCTTC.